This record looks at one TCR beta chain sequence and its context. Time point reported: after neoadjuvant nivolumab, at surgical resection. These newly diagnosed stage II-IVA oral cavity squamous cell carcinoma patients had no prior systemic or radiation treatment. The source of the sample is a study of neoadjuvant anti-PD-1 for oral cavity cancer. Study context: Patients without progression got a fourth dose around day 43.

Generated by immunoSEQ multiplex PCR, the TCRdb table keeps only in-frame clones and is missing some. The table has about 15,000 clones, under 40% seen once. Sequencing used tumor tissue, obtained after nivolumab (anti-PD-1) treatment. This TCR was recovered from a person between 40 and 85 years old with oral cavity squamous cell carcinoma.

The CDR3, as DNA: TGCGCCAGCAGCCTCTTACGGACTAGCACAGATACGCAGTATTTT. Its translation: CASSLLRTSTDTQYF. The genes are TRBV4-3 and TRBJ2-3, with D possibly matching TRBD2 (5 bases). Trimming shortened V by 4 bases and J by 0 bases, and 11 bases separated the two germline ends. Germline assignment: CDR1 LGHNA and CDR2 YSLEER. The CDR3 consists of 15 residues.